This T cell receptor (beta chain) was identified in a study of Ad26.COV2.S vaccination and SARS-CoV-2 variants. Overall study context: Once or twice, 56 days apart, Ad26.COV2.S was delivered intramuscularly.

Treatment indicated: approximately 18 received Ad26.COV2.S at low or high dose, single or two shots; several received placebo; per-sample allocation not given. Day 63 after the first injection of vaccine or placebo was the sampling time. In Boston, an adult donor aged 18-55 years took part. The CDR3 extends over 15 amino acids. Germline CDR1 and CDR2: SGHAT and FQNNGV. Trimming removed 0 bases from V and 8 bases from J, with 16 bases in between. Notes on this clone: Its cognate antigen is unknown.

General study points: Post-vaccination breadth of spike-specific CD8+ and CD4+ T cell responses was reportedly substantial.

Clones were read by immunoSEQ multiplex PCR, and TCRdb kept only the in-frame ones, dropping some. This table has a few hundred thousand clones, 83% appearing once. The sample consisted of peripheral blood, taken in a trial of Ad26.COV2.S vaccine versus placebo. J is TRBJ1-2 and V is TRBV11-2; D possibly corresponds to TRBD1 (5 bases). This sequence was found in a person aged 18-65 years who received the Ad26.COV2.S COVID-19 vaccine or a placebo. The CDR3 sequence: CASSLEAGHPTGYTF. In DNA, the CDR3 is TGTGCCAGCAGCTTAGAGGCCGGACACCCGACCGGCTACACCTTC.